This T cell receptor (beta chain) was identified in a study of blood T cell repertoires in COVID-19. There are 16 residues in the CDR3. CDR1 LGHDT and CDR2 YNNKEL come from the germline V gene (reference sequence). With V trimmed by 4 bases and J by 4 bases, 7 bases remained unmatched. Participants spanned ages about 18 to 100 years and resided in about two dozen US areas. Clones were read by immunoSEQ multiplex PCR, and TCRdb kept only the in-frame ones, dropping some. Among 310,000 or so clones listed, more than 75% were seen once. This receptor was identified in a woman younger than 35 who had recovered from COVID-19. Sequenced material: PBMCs or T cells enriched from blood (not recorded which). V is TRBV3-1 (or the pseudogene TRBV3-2) and J is TRBJ2-2; TRBD2 matches at 9 bases. CDR3 DNA sequence: TGTGCCAGCAGCCCCATAGCGGGGGCTCCCACCGGGGAGCTGTTTTTT. Protein sequence: CASSPIAGAPTGELFF.